Below, 13 T cell receptor beta chains from the same sample are listed, as sequenced in a study of blood T cells in healthy people across ages (dated by TCRdb to about 2015). Libraries were built with 5' RACE. The run used an Illumina HiSeq 2500. A second PCR of about 6 to 11 cycles was run with a J-beta primer mix and a sample-barcoded 5' primer. TCRdb trimmed public reads at Q25 via fastp, called clones via MiXCR and kept in-frame beta chains. Rows are combined by CDR3 protein, so each entry shows the most common genes and DNA. The sample table shows about 780,000 distinct CDR3 sequences, and about half are seen once. The ten largest clonotypes hold 15% to 20% of the sample. The material sequenced was blood. The receptors shown here come from an older man in good health.

The rearrangement links TRBV27 to TRBJ2-7; D tentatively fits TRBD1 or TRBD2 (5 bases each). Germline V gene sequence: CDR1 MNHEY, CDR2 SMNVEV (reference sequence). The CDR3 spans 17 residues. Trimming pared 5 bases from V and 3 bases from J, leaving 23 bases between. The CDR3 DNA sequence: TGTGCCAGCAGTCCCCACTTCGACAGCGGAGGTTACTACGAGCAGTACTTC. Translation: CASSPHFDSGGYYEQYF.

This chain connects TRBV4-1 to TRBJ2-3, with 8 positions matching TRBD1. The germline V gene encodes CDR1 MGHRA and CDR2 YSYEKL. The CDR3 loop spans 17 amino acids. J lost 3 bases, V lost 0 bases, and 8 bases had no gene match. CDR3 sequence (DNA): TGCGCCAGCAGCCAAGATGGAGCAGGGGGCTTAACAGATACGCAGTATTTT. Translated, it gives CASSQDGAGGLTDTQYF.

CDR3 protein: CATGQSDTDTQYF. CDR3 nucleotides: TGTGCCACCGGACAGAGCGACACAGATACGCAGTATTTT. V and J are TRBV24-1 and TRBJ2-3, with a possible D match to TRBD1 (6 bases). Trimming pared 9 bases from V and 2 bases from J, leaving 11 bases between. Germline-derived CDR1 and CDR2 are KGHDR and SFDVKD. The CDR3 loop spans 13 amino acids.

Points on this clonotype: One junction end disagrees with the germline gene, perhaps due to a read error. The V gene is TRBV4-3, the J gene TRBJ2-5; D is perhaps TRBD1 (6 bases). The J call may be incorrect, as the DNA end agrees better with TRBJ2-7. Germline V CDR1 and CDR2: LGHNA, YSLEER. The CDR3 is made up of 15 amino acids. The CDR3 loop is CAGSQDYRADYEQYF. The CDR3 DNA reads TGCGCCGGCAGCCAAGATTACAGGGCGGATTACGAGCAGTACTTC.

The chain is built from TRBV20-1 and TRBJ2-7; D possibly matches TRBD1 or TRBD2 (5 bases each). The J call may be faulty, since TRBJ2-5 better matches the DNA end. CDR1 and CDR2 from the germline V gene are DFQATT and SNEGSKA (reference sequence). This CDR3 comprises 13 residues. The CDR3 spells CSAETGTRETQYF. For the CDR3, the DNA is TGCAGTGCTGAAACCGGGACGAGGGAGACCCAGTACTTC.

This chain connects TRBV12-3 or TRBV12-4 to TRBJ2-5, with a tentative D call TRBD2 (5 bases). This CDR3 spans 14 amino acids. Trimming left V 2 bases short and J 2 bases short, with 9 bases between. CDR3 amino acids: CASSLKRIQETQYF. The CDR3 DNA sequence: TGTGCCAGCAGTTTAAAGCGGATACAAGAGACCCAGTACTTC.

The genes are TRBV10-3 and TRBJ1-1, with 8 positions matching TRBD1. The germline gives CDR1 ENHRY, CDR2 SYGVKD. This CDR3 spans 14 amino acids. J gave up 4 bases and V 6 bases, and 7 bases lay outside the gene matches. Here the CDR3 DNA reads TGTGCCATCAGCCGACAGGGGACCCCCACTGAAGCTTTCTTT. This gives the protein CAISRQGTPTEAFF.

This clonotype was seen at least ten times. The chain uses TRBV5-1 and TRBJ2-4; TRBD2 matches 12 bases. Germline V gene lookup returns CDR1 SGHRS and CDR2 YFSETQ. The CDR3 has 16 residues. V dropped 3 bases and J dropped 4; count of bases not matched to a gene: 5. The CDR3 reads CASSYGLAGIKNIQYF. CDR3 DNA sequence: TGCGCCAGCAGCTATGGACTAGCGGGGATAAAAAACATTCAGTACTTC.

This rearrangement joins TRBV4-2 to TRBJ1-2, with D maybe TRBD1 (5 bases). Germline values: CDR1 LGHNA, CDR2 YNFKEQ. V was cut by 6 bases and J by 8 bases, with 13 bases left in between. This CDR3 is built from 12 residues. The CDR3 DNA is TGTGCCAGCAGTCTCTCTGGGGACGGCTACACCTTC. This gives the protein CASSLSGDGYTF.

This clonotype was observed many times. This chain links TRBV6-2 or TRBV6-3 with TRBJ2-1, with D possibly TRBD2 on 6 matching bases. CDR1 MNHEY and CDR2 SVGEGT come from the germline V gene. Trimming took 0 bases from V and 0 from J, leaving 9 bases between them. The CDR3 runs to 16 residues. The CDR3: CASSYSRGSSYNEQFF. CDR3 in DNA: TGTGCCAGCAGTTACTCCCGGGGGAGCTCCTACAATGAGCAGTTCTTC.

V is TRBV20-1 and J is TRBJ1-1; D unresolved. V lost 8 bases to trimming and J lost 6 bases, with 16 bases between them. The CDR3 is 12 residues long. Germline V CDR1 and CDR2: DFQATT, SNEGSKA (reference sequence). The CDR3 is CSSGPHGAEAFF. The CDR3 nucleotides read TGCAGTAGTGGACCCCACGGGGCTGAAGCTTTCTTT.

The rearrangement joins TRBV12-3 or TRBV12-4 to TRBJ2-7; D may be TRBD2 (6 bases). This CDR3 is built from 14 residues. V lost 2 bases and J 11 bases, leaving 19 bases between the germline ends. The DNA for the CDR3 is TGTGCCAGCAGTTTAAACCTAGCGCCTGAAACCGAGTACTTC. Its translation: CASSLNLAPETEYF.

This clonotype was counted between two and nine times. This sequence joins TRBV29-1 and TRBJ2-7; D is possibly TRBD1 or TRBD2 (5 bases each). V was cut by 4 bases and J by 7 bases, with 14 bases left in between. CDR1 is SQVTM and CDR2 is ANQGSEA in the germline V gene. The CDR3 contains 12 residues. CDR3 amino acids: CSVARENWEQYF. CDR3 coding DNA: TGCAGCGTTGCCAGGGAGAATTGGGAGCAGTACTTC.